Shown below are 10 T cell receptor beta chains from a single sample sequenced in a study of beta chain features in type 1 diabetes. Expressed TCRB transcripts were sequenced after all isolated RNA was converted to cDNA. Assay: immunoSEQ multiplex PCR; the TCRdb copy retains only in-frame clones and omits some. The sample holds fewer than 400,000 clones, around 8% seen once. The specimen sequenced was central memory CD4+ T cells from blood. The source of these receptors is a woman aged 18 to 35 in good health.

The CDR3 region has the DNA TGTGCCAGCAGCCCCCGGGGGGGACAGGGGAACAATGAGCAGTTCTTC. The encoded protein is CASSPRGGQGNNEQFF. The genes are TRBV11-3 and TRBJ2-1, with 10 bases aligning to TRBD1. The CDR3 is 16 amino acids. Losses at the gene ends were 5 bases for V and 5 bases for J; bases not matched to a gene: 9. Germline values: CDR1 SGHNT, CDR2 YENEEA.

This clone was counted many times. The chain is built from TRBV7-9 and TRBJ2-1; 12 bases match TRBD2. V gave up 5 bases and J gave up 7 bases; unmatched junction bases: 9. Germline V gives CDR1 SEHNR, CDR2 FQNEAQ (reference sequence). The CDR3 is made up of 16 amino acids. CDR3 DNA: TGTGCCAGCAGCATTCGACTAGCGGGAGTGAGGAATGAGCAGTTCTTC. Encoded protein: CASSIRLAGVRNEQFF.

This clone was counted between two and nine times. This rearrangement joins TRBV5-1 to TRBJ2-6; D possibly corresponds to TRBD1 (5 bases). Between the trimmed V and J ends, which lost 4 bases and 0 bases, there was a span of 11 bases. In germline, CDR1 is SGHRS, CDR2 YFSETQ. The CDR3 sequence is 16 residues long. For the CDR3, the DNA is TGCGCCAGCAGCAGTGGGGCTAGCTCTGGGGCCAACGTCCTGACTTTC. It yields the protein CASSSGASSGANVLTF.

CDR3 protein: CASSLDVRYGYTF. Here the CDR3 DNA reads TGTGCCAGCAGCTTAGACGTGCGCTATGGCTACACCTTC. This chain joins TRBV7-2 and TRBJ1-2; D gene unclear. The CDR3 consists of 13 residues. The germline V gene has CDR1 SGHTA and CDR2 FQGNSA. The V end lost 1 base, the J end lost 4 bases, and 7 bases lay between the germline ends.

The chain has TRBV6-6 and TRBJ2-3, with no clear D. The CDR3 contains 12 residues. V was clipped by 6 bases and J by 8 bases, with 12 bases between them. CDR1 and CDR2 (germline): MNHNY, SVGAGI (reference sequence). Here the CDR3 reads CASSSALRTQYF. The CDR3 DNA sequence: TGTGCCAGCAGCTCGGCCCTCCGTACGCAGTATTTT.

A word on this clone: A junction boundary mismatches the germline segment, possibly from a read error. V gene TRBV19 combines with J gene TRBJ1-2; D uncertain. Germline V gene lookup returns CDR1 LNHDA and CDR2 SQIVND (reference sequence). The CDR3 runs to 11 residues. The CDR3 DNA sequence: TGTGCCAGTAGGATAGGTCATGGCTACACCTTC. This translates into CASRIGHGYTF. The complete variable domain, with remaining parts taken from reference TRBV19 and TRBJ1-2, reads DGGITQSPKYLFRKEGQNVTLSCEQNLNHDAMYWYRQDPGQGLRLIYYSQIVNDFQKGDIAEGYSVSREKKESFPLTVTSAQKNPTAFYLCASRIGHGYTFGSGTRLTVV.

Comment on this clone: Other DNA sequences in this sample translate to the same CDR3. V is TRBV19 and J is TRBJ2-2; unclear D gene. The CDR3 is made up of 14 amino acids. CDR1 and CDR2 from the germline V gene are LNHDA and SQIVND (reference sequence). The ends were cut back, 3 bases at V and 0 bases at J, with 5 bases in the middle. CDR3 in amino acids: CASSILANTGELFF. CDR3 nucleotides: TGTGCCAGTAGTATCCTCGCGAACACCGGGGAGCTGTTTTTT.

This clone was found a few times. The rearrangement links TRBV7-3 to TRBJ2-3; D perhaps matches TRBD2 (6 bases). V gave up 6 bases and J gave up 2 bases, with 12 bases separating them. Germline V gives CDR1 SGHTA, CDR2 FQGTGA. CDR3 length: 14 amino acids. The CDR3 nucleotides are TGTGCCAGCAGTCCGGGACTTATCACAGATACGCAGTATTTT. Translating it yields CASSPGLITDTQYF.

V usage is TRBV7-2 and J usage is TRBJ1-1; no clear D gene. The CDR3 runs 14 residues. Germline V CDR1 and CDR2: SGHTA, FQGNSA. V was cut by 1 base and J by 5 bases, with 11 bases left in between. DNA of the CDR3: TGTGCCAGCAGCTTAGTGGCGTCCGGGACTGAAGCTTTCTTT. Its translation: CASSLVASGTEAFF.

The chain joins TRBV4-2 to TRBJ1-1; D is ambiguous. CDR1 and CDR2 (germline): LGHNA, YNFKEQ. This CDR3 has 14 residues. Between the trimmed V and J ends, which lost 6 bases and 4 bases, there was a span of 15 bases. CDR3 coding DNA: TGTGCCAGCAGTCATCTTTCCGGTGGCACTGAAGCTTTCTTT. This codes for CASSHLSGGTEAFF.